This TCR beta chain came from a study of cytomegalovirus exposure and HLA in healthy donors. Findings and caveats of the study: Certain indistinguishable V segments, among them TRBV6-2 and TRBV6-3, were excluded.

Per germline, CDR1 SGHDT and CDR2 YYEEEE. Trimming took 3 bases from V and 5 from J, leaving 17 bases between them. The CDR3 is 15 residues long. The PCR contained 60 Vbeta and 13 Jbeta primers. Some clones are missing from TCRdb's copy, which holds only in-frame ones; the method was immunoSEQ multiplex PCR. Counted here are 150,000 to 200,000 clones, over 60% occurring once; the ten biggest clones make up around 0.97%. As concerns this clone: The antigen is undetermined.

The sequence derives from a woman in her forties or fifties in good health and CMV-seropositive. The chain employs TRBV5-6 and TRBJ2-5; tentative D call: TRBD2 (5 bases). The sample was PBMCs. The CDR3 loop is CASSSPSGMGETQYF. CDR3 in DNA: TGTGCCAGCAGCTCCCCCTCCGGGATGGGGGAGACCCAGTACTTC.